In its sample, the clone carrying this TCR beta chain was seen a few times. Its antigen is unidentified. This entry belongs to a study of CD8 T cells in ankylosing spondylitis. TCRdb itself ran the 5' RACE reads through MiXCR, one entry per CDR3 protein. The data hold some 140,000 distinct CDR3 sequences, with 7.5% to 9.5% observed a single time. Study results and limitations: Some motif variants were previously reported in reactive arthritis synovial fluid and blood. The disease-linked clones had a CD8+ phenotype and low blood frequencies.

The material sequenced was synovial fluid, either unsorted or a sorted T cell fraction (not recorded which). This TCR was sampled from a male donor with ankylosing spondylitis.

CDR3 in amino acids: CASSFLQGISEQYF. In DNA, the CDR3 is TGTGCCAGCAGCTTTTTACAGGGAATTAGCGAGCAGTACTTC. V and J are TRBV11-2 and TRBJ2-7; D is perhaps TRBD1 (6 bases). Deletions cut 3 bases from V and 6 bases from J, with 15 bases between. The CDR3 runs 14 residues. Germline CDR1 and CDR2: SGHAT and FQNNGV.